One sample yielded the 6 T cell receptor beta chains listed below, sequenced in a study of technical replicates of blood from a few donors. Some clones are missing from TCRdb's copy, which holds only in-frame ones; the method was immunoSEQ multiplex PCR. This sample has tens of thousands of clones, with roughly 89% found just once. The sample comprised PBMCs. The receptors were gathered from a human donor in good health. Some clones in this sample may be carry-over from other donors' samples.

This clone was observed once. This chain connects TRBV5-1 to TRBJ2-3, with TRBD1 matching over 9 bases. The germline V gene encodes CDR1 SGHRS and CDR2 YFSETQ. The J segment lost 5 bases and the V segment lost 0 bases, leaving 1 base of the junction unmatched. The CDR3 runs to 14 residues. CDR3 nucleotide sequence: TGCGCCAGCAGCTTGGACAGGGGGCAAGATACGCAGTATTTT. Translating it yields CASSLDRGQDTQYF. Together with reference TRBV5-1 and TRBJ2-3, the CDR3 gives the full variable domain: KAGVTQTPRYLIKTRGQQVTLSCSPISGHRSVSWYQQTPGQGLQFLFEYFSETQRNKGNFPGRFSGRQFSNSRSEMNVSTLELGDSALYLCASSLDRGQDTQYFGPGTRLTVL.

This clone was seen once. CDR3 nucleotides: TGTGCCAGTAGTATCCGCCGGGACAGGGGTGGAGAGACCCAGTACTTC. Amino acid sequence: CASSIRRDRGGETQYF. This chain connects TRBV19 to TRBJ2-5; 10 bases match TRBD1. Per the germline V gene, CDR1 is LNHDA and CDR2 is SQIVND (reference sequence). Germline trimming cut 3 bases from V and 4 bases from J; bases unmatched to any gene: 8. This CDR3 contains 16 residues.

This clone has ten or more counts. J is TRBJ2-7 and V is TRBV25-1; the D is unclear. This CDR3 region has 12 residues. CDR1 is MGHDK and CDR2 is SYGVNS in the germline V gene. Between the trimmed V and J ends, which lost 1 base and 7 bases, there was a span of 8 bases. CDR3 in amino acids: CASSEWAGEQYF. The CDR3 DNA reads TGTGCCAGCAGTGAATGGGCAGGAGAGCAGTACTTC.

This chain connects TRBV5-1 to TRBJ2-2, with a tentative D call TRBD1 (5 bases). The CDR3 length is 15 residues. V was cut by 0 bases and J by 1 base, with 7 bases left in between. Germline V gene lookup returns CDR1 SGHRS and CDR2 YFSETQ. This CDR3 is CASSLEGQNTGELFF. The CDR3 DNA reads TGCGCCAGCAGCTTGGAAGGACAGAACACCGGGGAGCTGTTTTTT.

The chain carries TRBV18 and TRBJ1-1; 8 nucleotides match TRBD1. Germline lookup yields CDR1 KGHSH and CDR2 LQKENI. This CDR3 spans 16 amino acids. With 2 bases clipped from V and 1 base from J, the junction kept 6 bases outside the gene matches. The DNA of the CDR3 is TGTGCCAGCTCACCAGAGGGACAGGCCCAGAACACTGAAGCTTTCTTT. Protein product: CASSPEGQAQNTEAFF.

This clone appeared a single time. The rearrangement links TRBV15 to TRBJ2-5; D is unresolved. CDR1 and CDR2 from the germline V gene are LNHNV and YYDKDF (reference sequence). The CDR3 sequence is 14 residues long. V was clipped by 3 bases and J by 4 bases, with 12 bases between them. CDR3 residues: CATSSLSGRETQYF. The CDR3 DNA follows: TGTGCCACCAGCAGTCTCTCGGGTAGAGAGACCCAGTACTTC.